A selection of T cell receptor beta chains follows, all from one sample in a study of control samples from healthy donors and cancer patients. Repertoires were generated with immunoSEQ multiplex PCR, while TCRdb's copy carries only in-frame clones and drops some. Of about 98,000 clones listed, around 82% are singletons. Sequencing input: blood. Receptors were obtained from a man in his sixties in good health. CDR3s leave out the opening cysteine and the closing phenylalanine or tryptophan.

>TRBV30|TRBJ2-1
AWILSGSWGNEQF
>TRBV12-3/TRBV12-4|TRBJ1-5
ASSRDRAQPQH
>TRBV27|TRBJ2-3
ASTLDTQY
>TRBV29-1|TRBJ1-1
SVERGRGVGTEAF
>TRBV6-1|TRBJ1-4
ASSADPGQGSEKLF
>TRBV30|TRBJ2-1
AWRAWGQNNNEQF
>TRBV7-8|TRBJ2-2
ASSLGVGAWTGELF
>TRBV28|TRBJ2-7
ATRLQAQTYEQY
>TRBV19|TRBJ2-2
ASRVLAGGPRLF
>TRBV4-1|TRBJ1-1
ASSPPALNTEAF
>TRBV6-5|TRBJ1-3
ASCRGGEGNTIY
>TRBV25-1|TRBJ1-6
ASSGYRGPGSPLH
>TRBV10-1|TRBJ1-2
ASSESGTANYGYT
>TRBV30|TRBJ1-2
ARVTEGRGYGYT
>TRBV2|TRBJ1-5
ASSESSTGSEPQH